This T cell receptor (beta chain) was captured by sequencing in a study of cytomegalovirus exposure and HLA in healthy donors. The study, taken as a whole, reports: When analyzed later, the rates of TCR association showed variation by HLA locus, with DRB1 the most and HLA-C the fewest.

As concerns this clone: Its antigen is unknown.

The PCR had 60 Vbeta and 13 Jbeta primers. Data came from immunoSEQ multiplex PCR; TCRdb stores just in-frame clones and leaves some out. Here the sample spans 100,000 to 150,000 clones, around three quarters being singletons. This CDR3 has 15 amino acids. Trimming pared 3 bases from V and 7 bases from J, leaving 18 bases between. CDR1 is GTSNPN, CDR2 SVGIG, per germline (reference sequence). The chain is built from TRBV30 and TRBJ1-4, with D possibly TRBD1 on 6 matching bases. The sequenced sample consisted of PBMCs. The TCR was taken from a woman aged 45-59 years in good health and CMV-seronegative. CDR3 nucleotide sequence: TGTGCCTGGAGCGGGCAGGGGCAGGTCGGTGAAAAACTGTTTTTT. Protein product: CAWSGQGQVGEKLFF.